This T cell receptor (beta chain) was profiled in a study of control samples from healthy donors and cancer patients. Method: immunoSEQ multiplex PCR; TCRdb's copy keeps in-frame clones and lacks some. The sample contains 65,000 to 90,000 clones, approximately 94% of which appear only once. CDR1 and CDR2 (germline): SGHRS, YFSETQ. Trimming removed 5 bases from V and 0 bases from J, with 14 bases in between. There are 16 residues in the CDR3. This chain uses TRBV5-1 with TRBJ2-2; a possible D gene is TRBD2 (6 bases). This clonotype was obtained from a woman aged 25 to 45 in good health. Sequences were obtained from blood. CDR3 coding DNA: TGCGCCAGCAGACCTATCGGGACTGCGAACACCGGGGAGCTGTTTTTT. This encodes CASRPIGTANTGELFF.